Shown below are 18 T cell receptor beta chains from a single sample sequenced in a study of blood T cell repertoires in COVID-19. Using immunoSEQ multiplex PCR, the repertoire was profiled, and TCRdb retains in-frame clones only, with some absent. The sample shows around 250,000 clones, approximately 90% of them seen only once. The material sequenced was PBMCs or T cells enriched from blood (not recorded which). All receptors derive from a man between 18 and 35 years old who had recovered from COVID-19.

This chain links TRBV15 with TRBJ2-1; the match to TRBD1 covers 10 bases. Germline V lookup: CDR1 LNHNV, CDR2 YYDKDF (reference sequence). With 0 bases clipped from V and 7 bases from J, the junction kept 6 bases outside the gene matches. CDR3 length: 16 amino acids. The CDR3 sequence is CATSRDGTGVENEQFF. In DNA, the CDR3 is TGTGCCACCAGCAGAGATGGGACAGGGGTCGAGAATGAGCAGTTCTTC. The complete variable domain, with remaining parts taken from reference TRBV15 and TRBJ2-1, reads DAMVIQNPRYQVTQFGKPVTLSCSQTLNHNVMYWYQQKSSQAPKLLFHYYDKDFNNEADTPDNFQSRRPNTSFCFLDIRSPGLGDTAMYLCATSRDGTGVENEQFFGPGTRLTVL.

A word on this clone: Additional DNA sequences in this sample encode the identical CDR3. The chain uses TRBV9 and TRBJ2-7; TRBD2 agrees at 11 bases. CDR3 length: 14 residues. From germline, CDR1 is SGDLS and CDR2 YYNGEE. V dropped 4 bases and J dropped 4; count of bases not matched to a gene: 4. This CDR3 is CASSSGTSGYEQYF. The CDR3 coding sequence is TGTGCCAGCAGCTCAGGGACTAGCGGTTACGAGCAGTACTTC.

This clone was observed a handful of times. The genes are TRBV10-3 and TRBJ2-2, with D possibly TRBD2 on 5 matching bases. V gave up 3 bases and J gave up 2 bases, with 10 bases separating them. The CDR3 extends over 15 amino acids. From germline, CDR1 is ENHRY and CDR2 SYGVKD. CDR3 sequence (DNA): TGTGCCATCAGTGAAAATGCGGGTAACACCGGGGAGCTGTTTTTT. It encodes CAISENAGNTGELFF.

This chain's CDR3 is CASSNGQGPGNTIYF. The CDR3 bases are TGTGCCAGCAGCAACGGACAGGGGCCCGGAAACACCATATATTTT. V is TRBV21-1 and J is TRBJ1-3; the table names TRBD1, a call not compared with the DNA. TRBV21-1 is termed a pseudogene. The CDR3 covers 15 residues.

V gene TRBV5-6 combines with J gene TRBJ2-5, with TRBD1 matching over 7 bases. Per the germline V gene, CDR1 is SGHDT and CDR2 is YYEEEE. The CDR3 contains 16 residues. J was trimmed by 5 bases and V by 2 bases; bases with no gene match: 12. The CDR3 DNA sequence: TGTGCCAGCAGCTTAGTTCGCCAGGGGGTAAGGGAGACCCAGTACTTC. Protein: CASSLVRQGVRETQYF.

The chain has TRBV10-2 and TRBJ2-3, with D hard to call. This CDR3 has 11 residues. The germline V and J ends were trimmed by 8 bases and 7 bases, with 10 bases remaining between them. Germline CDR1 and CDR2: WSHSY and SAAADI. The CDR3 DNA reads as TGCGCCAGCTGTCTAGACCATACGCAGTATTTT. Residues: CASCLDHTQYF.

The chain carries TRBV12-3 or TRBV12-4 and TRBJ2-7; no reliable D call. The germline V and J ends were trimmed by 2 bases and 5 bases, with 10 bases remaining between them. This CDR3 is 13 amino acids long. The CDR3 bases are TGTGCCAGCAGTTTAACCCTACGAGACGAGCAGTACTTC. This encodes CASSLTLRDEQYF.

The chain joins TRBV5-1 to TRBJ2-2; 7 bases fit TRBD1. The CDR3 has 17 amino acids. After removal of 3 bases from V and 6 bases from J, the junction contained 14 bases not matched to a gene. CDR1 is SGHRS, CDR2 YFSETQ, per germline. The CDR3 coding sequence is TGCGCCAGCAGCTCGTCCCCCCAGGGACAGAGTCCCGGGGAGCTGTTTTTT. It specifies CASSSSPQGQSPGELFF.

The chain is built from TRBV12-3 or TRBV12-4 and TRBJ1-1; the D is unclear. The V gene lost 6 bases and the J gene lost 1 base, with 6 bases spanning the gap. The CDR3 extends over 12 amino acids. Here the CDR3 reads CASRSGNTEAFF. The CDR3 bases are TGTGCCAGCAGGTCAGGGAACACTGAAGCTTTCTTT.

This chain joins TRBV20-1 and TRBJ2-1; 8 bases are a match to TRBD1. The germline gives CDR1 DFQATT, CDR2 SNEGSKA (reference sequence). The CDR3 has 15 residues. Trimming took 3 bases from V and 3 from J; bases not matched to a gene: 7. This CDR3 is CSASPDRAYYNEQFF. In DNA form, the CDR3 reads TGCAGTGCTAGTCCGGACAGGGCATACTACAATGAGCAGTTCTTC.

The chain uses TRBV3-1 (or the pseudogene TRBV3-2) and TRBJ2-2, with D possibly being TRBD2 (5 bases). CDR1 LGHDT and CDR2 YNNKEL come from the germline V gene (reference sequence). There are 15 residues in the CDR3. V was shortened by 0 bases and J by 2 bases, with 7 bases between the two germline ends. CDR3 coding DNA: TGTGCCAGCAGCCAAGATAGCGTAAACACCGGGGAGCTGTTTTTT. Translated, it gives CASSQDSVNTGELFF.

The J gene is TRBJ2-3, the V gene TRBV10-3; 11 nucleotides match TRBD2. V lost 3 bases, J lost 5 bases, and 7 bases stayed unmatched. The CDR3 has 16 residues. Germline loops: CDR1 ENHRY, CDR2 SYGVKD. The CDR3 region has the DNA TGTGCCATCAGTGACCAACGGGGGACTAGCGGAGATACGCAGTATTTT. Amino acids: CAISDQRGTSGDTQYF.

This chain joins TRBV28 and TRBJ1-2, with D unresolved. This CDR3 has 14 amino acids. Germline assignment: CDR1 MDHEN and CDR2 SYDVKM. Trimming left V 8 bases short and J 4 bases short, with 17 bases between. The CDR3 loop is CASWGGERGYGYTF. The CDR3 coding sequence is TGTGCCAGCTGGGGTGGGGAGCGTGGCTATGGCTACACCTTC.

The chain recombines TRBV11-3 with TRBJ2-7; tentative D call: TRBD1 (6 bases). Deletions cut 0 bases from V and 0 bases from J, with 15 bases between. The CDR3 sequence is 17 residues long. The germline gives CDR1 SGHNT, CDR2 YENEEA. The CDR3 protein is CASSLDVGDKGSYEQYF. CDR3 coding DNA: TGTGCCAGCAGCTTAGATGTGGGGGACAAGGGCTCCTACGAGCAGTACTTC.

The chain couples TRBV30 to TRBJ2-7; D uncertain. The CDR3 runs 12 residues. Germline CDR1 GTSNPN, CDR2 SVGIG (reference sequence). V gave up 3 bases and J gave up 7 bases, with 13 bases separating them. CDR3 region: CAWSNPNMEQYF. In nucleotides, the CDR3 is TGTGCCTGGAGCAACCCTAATATGGAGCAGTACTTC.

The rearrangement links TRBV18 to TRBJ2-1; a possible D gene is TRBD1 (5 bases). Looked up from germline, CDR1 is KGHSH and CDR2 is LQKENI. V was shortened by 1 base and J by 2 bases, with 12 bases between the two germline ends. CDR3 length equals 16 residues. Here the CDR3 reads CASSPRETETYNEQFF. The CDR3 DNA reads TGTGCCAGCTCACCACGCGAGACAGAAACCTACAATGAGCAGTTCTTC.

The V call is TRBV5-1, the J call TRBJ2-1; 7 nucleotides line up with TRBD2. The V gene end was trimmed by 1 base and the J gene end by 13 bases; junction bases not matched to a gene: 8. This CDR3 is built from 13 residues. Germline V CDR1 and CDR2: SGHRS, YFSETQ. The CDR3, as DNA: TGCGCCAGCAGCTTGTATCAGTTGACTAGCCAGTTCTTC. This codes for CASSLYQLTSQFF.

The CDR3 bases are TGTGCCAGCACCCGAGGGATATCCTACGAGCAGTACTTC. It codes for CASTRGISYEQYF. The chain joins TRBV6-5 to TRBJ2-7, with D perhaps TRBD2 (5 bases). V was shortened by 7 bases and J by 1 base, with 11 bases between the two germline ends. The V gene's germline CDR1 is MNHEY and CDR2 SVGAGI. The CDR3 length is 13 residues.